This TCR beta chain comes out of a study of response to subunit inactivated influenza vaccine. Study observations and caveats: There was a suggestion from the authors that each seasonal influenza vaccination recruits few new T cells.

The CDR3 has 9 residues. TCRdb called the RT-PCR reads again in MiXCR, with one record for every CDR3 protein. There are about 650,000 distinct CDR3 sequences in the sample; about 15% occur only once, and 6.5% to 8% lies in the top ten. On this clonotype itself: Its antigen is as yet unknown.

The TCR sequence derives from a man aged 45-65 years who received an inactivated influenza vaccine. Specimen: PBMCs from blood, collected approximately 15 days before vaccination. The chain combines TRBV21-1 with TRBJ2-4. TRBV21-1 is listed as a pseudogene. The CDR3 loop is CASSHIQYF. The CDR3 coding sequence is TGTGCCAGCAGTCACATTCAGTACTTC.